This T cell receptor (beta chain) was identified in a study of shared clonotypes between healthy human individuals. Study summary: The people who gave samples were a couple of women and a few men aged 18 to 49.

Worth noting for this clone: Antigen unknown.

The ends were cut back, 3 bases at V and 0 bases at J, with 10 bases in the middle. Per the germline V gene, CDR1 is SGHDT and CDR2 is YYEEEE. The CDR3 is made up of 14 amino acids. Clones were sequenced by immunoSEQ multiplex PCR, and TCRdb holds only the in-frame ones, with some missing. This sample has about 2,100,000 clones, with just over 90% found just once. CD45RO negativity and positive selection for CCR7 defined naive CD8 cells, a population that excluded terminally differentiated effector memory CD45RA+ cells. Broader study findings: The study found about 5% of naive CD4 clonotypes shared across four donors. The researchers took only blood, and tissue repertoires probably look different. The small donor group covered limited genetic and exposure diversity.

The material sequenced was naive CD8+ T cells from PBMCs. The chain couples TRBV5-6 to TRBJ2-7, with a possible D match to TRBD2 (6 bases). The sequence came from a young man in good health. Some clones in this sample may be carry-over from other donors' samples. The CDR3 sequence is CASSYLGSSYEQYF. The CDR3, as DNA: TGTGCCAGCAGCTACCTCGGGAGCTCCTACGAGCAGTACTTC.